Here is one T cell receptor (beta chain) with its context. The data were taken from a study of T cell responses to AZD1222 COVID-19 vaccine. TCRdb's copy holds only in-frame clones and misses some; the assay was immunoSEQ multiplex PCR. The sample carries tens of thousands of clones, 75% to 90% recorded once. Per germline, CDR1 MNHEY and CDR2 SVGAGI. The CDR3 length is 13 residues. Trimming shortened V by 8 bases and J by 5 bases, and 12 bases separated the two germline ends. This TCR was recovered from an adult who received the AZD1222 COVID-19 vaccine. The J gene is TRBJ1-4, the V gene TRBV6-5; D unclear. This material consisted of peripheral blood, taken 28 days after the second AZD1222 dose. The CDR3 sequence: CASYVRENEKLFF. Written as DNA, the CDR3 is TGTGCCAGCTACGTTCGGGAAAATGAAAAACTGTTTTTT.